Listed below are T cell receptor beta chains from one sample, sequenced in a study of CD8+ T cells in alopecia areata. Data came from immunoSEQ multiplex PCR; TCRdb stores just in-frame clones and leaves some out. The table lists roughly 250,000 clones, around 64% of them singletons. The starting material was CD4+ T cells sorted from blood, obtained at roughly week 53, from a patient treated with tofacitinib. These receptors were taken from a human donor with alopecia areata. Both conserved end residues are part of each CDR3. A D gene is named only where the DNA matches it firmly. Some rows mark clone size as missing; the rest say once, few, many or name a class of expanded clone.

TRBJ1-6	TRBV13	-	-	CASSYSSRSSPLHF	TGTGCCAGCAGCTACTCTTCTCGTAGCTCACCCCTCCACTTT
TRBJ2-5	TRBV5-4	-	once	CASSLVGTKQVQETQYF	TGTGCCAGCAGCTTGGTTGGTACAAAGCAGGTTCAAGAGACCCAGTACTTC
TRBJ2-1	TRBV30	TRBD2	-	CAWSVHERGGRQFF	TGTGCCTGGAGTGTACACGAGCGGGGGGGCCGTCAGTTCTTC
TRBJ1-2	TRBV19	TRBD1	-	CASSPREGTGNYGYTF	TGTGCCAGTAGCCCCCGGGAGGGGACAGGGAACTATGGCTACACCTTC
TRBJ1-1	TRBV2	TRBD1	-	CARGQEMNTEAFF	TGTGCCAGAGGACAGGAAATGAACACTGAAGCTTTCTTT
TRBJ2-2	TRBV5-1	-	-	CASRGQPNTGELFF	TGCGCCAGCAGGGGACAACCGAACACCGGGGAGCTGTTTTTT
TRBJ2-5	TRBV2	-	-	CASSESETQYF	TGTGCCAGCAGTGAAAGTGAGACCCAGTACTTC
TRBJ2-2	TRBV4-2	-	-	CASSQDLGRELFF	TGTGCCAGCAGCCAAGATCTGGGTAGGGAGCTGTTTTTT
TRBJ2-3	TRBV27	-	few	CASSLSWQGTDTQYF	TGTGCCAGCAGTTTATCGTGGCAGGGCACAGATACGCAGTATTTT
TRBJ2-5	TRBV5-1	TRBD1	few	CASSSTGATKETQYF	TGCGCCAGCAGCTCGACAGGGGCGACCAAAGAGACCCAGTACTTC
TRBJ1-2	TRBV10-3	TRBD1	few	CAISRDRINYGYTF	TGTGCCATCAGTCGGGACAGGATAAACTATGGCTACACCTTC
TRBJ2-7	TRBV11-2	-	few	CASSWGGEQYF	TGTGCCAGCAGCTGGGGCGGCGAGCAGTACTTC
TRBJ2-2	TRBV29-1	-	-	CSVEALTNTGELFF	TGCAGCGTTGAAGCACTTACGAACACCGGGGAGCTGTTTTTT
TRBJ1-5	TRBV6-6	-	-	CASSPPGYSNQPQHF	TGTGCCAGCAGTCCCCCGGGCTATAGCAATCAGCCCCAGCATTTT
TRBJ2-5	TRBV27	-	-	CASSLGNRLETQYF	TGTGCCAGCAGTTTGGGTAACAGATTGGAGACCCAGTACTTC
TRBJ1-2	TRBV7-2	TRBD1	-	CASGEGALSHGYTF	TGTGCCTCGGGAGAGGGGGCTTTATCTCATGGCTACACCTTC
TRBJ2-7	TRBV5-1	TRBD1	few	CASSLGATGYYEQYF	TGCGCCAGCAGCTTGGGGGCGACAGGGTACTACGAGCAGTACTTC
TRBJ2-1	TRBV30	-	few	CAWTLSQVYNEQFF	TGTGCCTGGACCCTGTCTCAGGTATACAATGAGCAGTTCTTC
TRBJ1-1	TRBV10-3	TRBD1	-	CAIRSGGAGTEAFF	TGTGCCATCAGGTCAGGGGGCGCCGGGACTGAAGCTTTCTTT
TRBJ1-2	TRBV29-1	TRBD1	-	CSVAGTGAHGYTF	TGCAGCGTTGCCGGGACAGGGGCCCATGGCTACACCTTC
TRBJ1-1	TRBV30	-	-	CAWSVRFGTEAFF	TGTGCCTGGAGTGTTCGGTTTGGCACTGAAGCTTTCTTT
TRBJ2-2	TRBV30	TRBD1	-	CAWAGTVHGELFF	TGTGCCTGGGCCGGGACAGTGCACGGGGAGCTGTTTTTT
TRBJ1-4	TRBV9	-	-	CASSVEPTNEKLFF	TGTGCCAGCAGCGTAGAACCAACTAATGAAAAACTGTTTTTT
TRBJ2-6	TRBV2	-	few	CASSTGLEANVLTF	TGTGCCAGCAGCACAGGTTTGGAGGCCAACGTCCTGACTTTC
TRBJ2-7	TRBV18	-	few	CASSLNRNPYEQYF	TGTGCCAGCTCACTTAACAGGAACCCCTACGAGCAGTACTTC
TRBJ2-5	TRBV4-2	TRBD2	-	CASSRDLRAGTSGVGETQYF	TGTGCCAGCAGCCGTGATCTTAGAGCCGGGACTAGCGGGGTAGGGGAGACCCAGTACTTC
TRBJ2-7	TRBV13	-	-	CASSLVGERYEQYF	TGTGCCAGCAGCTTAGTAGGGGAACGCTACGAGCAGTACTTC
TRBJ1-2	TRBV6-5	-	-	CASSYGRQGYGYTF	TGTGCCAGCAGTTACGGCCGCCAGGGCTATGGCTACACCTTC
TRBJ1-4	TRBV6-5	-	-	CASSPTMSSKLFF	TGTGCCAGCAGTCCGACGATGTCTAGTAAACTGTTTTTT
TRBJ1-1	TRBV30	-	-	CARGVVNTEAFF	TGTGCCCGCGGAGTTGTGAACACTGAAGCTTTCTTT
TRBJ1-1	TRBV30	TRBD1	-	CACDRGPPEAFF	TGTGCCTGTGACAGGGGGCCACCTGAAGCTTTCTTT
TRBJ2-7	TRBV29-1	-	-	CSVARGAPYEQYF	TGCAGCGTTGCAAGGGGGGCTCCGTACGAGCAGTACTTC
TRBJ2-7	TRBV30	TRBD1	few	CAWRDRFQGIDEQYF	TGTGCCTGGAGGGACAGGTTCCAAGGTATCGACGAGCAGTACTTC
TRBJ2-3	TRBV30	-	-	CAWSKQALVADTQYF	TGTGCCTGGAGTAAACAGGCTTTAGTTGCAGATACGCAGTATTTT
TRBJ1-4	TRBV30	-	-	CASHATGSYEKLFF	TGTGCCTCCCATGCCACAGGGTCTTATGAAAAACTGTTTTTT